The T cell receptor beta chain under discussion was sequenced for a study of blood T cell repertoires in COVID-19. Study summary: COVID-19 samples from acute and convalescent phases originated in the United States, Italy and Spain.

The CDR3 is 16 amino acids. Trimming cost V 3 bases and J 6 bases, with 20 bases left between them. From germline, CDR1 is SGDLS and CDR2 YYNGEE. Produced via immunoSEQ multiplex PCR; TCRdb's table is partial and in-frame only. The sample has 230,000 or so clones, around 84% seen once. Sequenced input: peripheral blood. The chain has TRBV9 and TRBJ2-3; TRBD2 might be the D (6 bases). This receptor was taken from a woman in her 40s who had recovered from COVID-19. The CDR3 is CASSGGGGRLLDTQYF. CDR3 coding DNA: TGTGCCAGCAGCGGCGGTGGGGGGAGGTTGTTGGATACGCAGTATTTT.